This passage covers 8 T cell receptor beta chains from one sample sequenced in a study of CD4 T cells in relation to SARS-CoV-2 and coronaviruses. Assay: immunoSEQ multiplex PCR; the TCRdb copy retains only in-frame clones and omits some. The sample has 35,000 or so clones, 77% seen once. Their antigens remain unidentified. The specimen was memory CD4+ T cells from PBMCs, cultured in vitro. All receptors come from an adult with COVID-19.

The rearrangement links TRBV2 to TRBJ2-3, with D perhaps matching TRBD2 (5 bases). Looked up from germline, CDR1 is SNHLY and CDR2 is FYNNEI. The CDR3 has 14 amino acids. V was cut by 6 bases and J by 2 bases, with 12 bases left in between. CDR3 coding DNA: TGTGCCAGCAGCTGGACTTCCCACACAGATACGCAGTATTTT. It is translated as CASSWTSHTDTQYF.

The chain uses TRBV10-3 and TRBJ2-7; TRBD1 matches at 7 bases. The V segment lost 7 bases and the J segment 3 bases; nucleotides outside the gene matches: 6. This CDR3 region has 13 residues. Germline V gives CDR1 ENHRY, CDR2 SYGVKD. The CDR3 here is CAITQGESYEQYF. The CDR3 DNA reads TGTGCCATCACTCAGGGGGAGAGCTACGAGCAGTACTTC.

The chain is built from TRBV5-1 and TRBJ2-3; TRBD2 is a possible D gene (6 bases). The V end lost 4 bases, the J end lost 0 bases, and 18 bases lay between the germline ends. Germline values: CDR1 SGHRS, CDR2 YFSETQ. The CDR3 loop spans 17 amino acids. The CDR3 nucleotides are TGCGCCAGCAGCCGCCGTTCCGCGCTAGCGAGCACAGATACGCAGTATTTT. As protein: CASSRRSALASTDTQYF.

The V call is TRBV3-1 (or the pseudogene TRBV3-2), the J call TRBJ2-7; TRBD1 or TRBD2 may be the D gene (5 bases each). Trimming took off 0 bases at V and 3 bases at J, with 12 bases between the two ends. The CDR3 has 15 amino acids. From germline, CDR1 is LGHDT and CDR2 YNNKEL (reference sequence). In nucleotides, the CDR3 is TGTGCCAGCAGCCAAGATGGGACGGAGTTCTACGAGCAGTACTTC. Translating it yields CASSQDGTEFYEQYF.

This chain joins TRBV5-1 and TRBJ1-5; TRBD1 matches 7 bases. After removal of 0 bases from V and 0 bases from J, the junction contained 0 bases not matched to a gene. CDR1 and CDR2 (germline): SGHRS, YFSETQ. The length of the CDR3 is 15 residues. CDR3: CASSLGTGSNQPQHF. The DNA of the CDR3 is TGCGCCAGCAGCTTGGGGACAGGTAGCAATCAGCCCCAGCATTTT.

J is TRBJ2-3 and V is TRBV7-3; 8 nucleotides match TRBD1. The CDR3 runs 16 residues. Germline lookup yields CDR1 SGHTA and CDR2 FQGTGA. The ends lost 3 bases at V and 4 bases at J; junction bases unmatched: 9. CDR3 loop: CASSFQGAGLSDTQYF. The CDR3 DNA sequence: TGTGCCAGCAGCTTTCAGGGGGCCGGTCTTTCAGATACGCAGTATTTT.

This sequence joins TRBV15 and TRBJ1-2, with D unresolved. The germline V gene has CDR1 LNHNV and CDR2 YYDKDF (reference sequence). The CDR3 is made up of 12 amino acids. V was pared by 5 bases and J by 0 bases, with 4 bases between. CDR3 bases: TGTGCCACCAGCGCAGCTAACTATGGCTACACCTTC. Encoded protein: CATSAANYGYTF.

The chain recombines TRBV27 with TRBJ1-5, with D unclear. The CDR3 has 14 amino acids. V was shortened by 0 bases and J by 5 bases, with 8 bases between the two germline ends. Looked up from germline, CDR1 is MNHEY and CDR2 is SMNVEV (reference sequence). The DNA for the CDR3 is TGTGCCAGCAGTTTATCGCCCGAATATCAGCCCCAGCATTTT. Translating it yields CASSLSPEYQPQHF.